This T cell receptor (beta chain) was obtained from a study of T-cell memory formation after mild COVID-19. Study-wide background: Across donors, TCR clusters were largely donor specific. Broader study findings: Cross-reactive memory appears to have joined, as suggested by some responding clones showing up in pre-infection memory. Among CD4+ contracting clones, most were CM and EM, and CD8+ ones EMRA.

Germline CDR1 MNHNY, CDR2 SVGAGI (reference sequence). V was shortened by 1 base and J by 7 bases, with 16 bases between the two germline ends. The CDR3 contains 15 residues. As concerns this clonotype: Its antigen is not identified.

Sample barcodes and UMIs were carried by the TCR alpha and TCR beta cDNA libraries that 5'RACE generated with constant-segment primers. TCRdb re-called the 5' RACE reads through MiXCR, storing one row per CDR3 protein. The data show around 440,000 distinct CDR3 sequences, 15% to 20% seen once. The V and J genes are TRBV6-6 and TRBJ1-2; maybe TRBD1 (6 bases). The material sequenced was PBMCs or a T cell subset sorted from them (not recorded which). The TCR was taken from an adult woman who had mild COVID-19 (a few samples of this study predate the infection). Cell type and time point are not known. Here the CDR3 reads CASSYLTGPMGGYTF. Here the CDR3 DNA reads TGTGCCAGCAGTTACTTGACAGGCCCGATGGGTGGCTACACCTTC.